The 17 T cell receptor beta chains in this list originate from one sample, sequenced in a study of blood T cell repertoires in COVID-19. Sequenced by immunoSEQ multiplex PCR; TCRdb stores in-frame clones only, minus some. The table includes about 270,000 clones, 85% to 90% detected once. Material for sequencing was PBMCs or T cells enriched from blood (not recorded which). These receptors all stem from a woman aged 55-69 years in a cohort exposed to, infected with or recovered from COVID-19 (not recorded which).

The V and J genes are TRBV7-3 and TRBJ1-6; D is unresolved. The germline V gene encodes CDR1 SGHTA and CDR2 FQGTGA. V lost 1 base to trimming and J lost 3 bases, with 7 bases between them. The CDR3 has 15 amino acids. The CDR3 region is CASSLIADYNSPLHF. In DNA form, the CDR3 reads TGTGCCAGCAGCTTAATTGCAGACTATAATTCACCCCTCCACTTT.

J is TRBJ2-2 and V is TRBV15; maybe TRBD2 (7 bases). This CDR3 has 23 residues. Germline V gene data show CDR1 as LNHNV and CDR2 as YYDKDF (reference sequence). V was shortened by 0 bases and J by 0 bases, with 29 bases between the two germline ends. Here the CDR3 DNA reads TGTGCCACCAGCAGAGATCTAAGGGGGATAAGCGGGGACTCCCCCACGAACACCGGGGAGCTGTTTTTT. This translates into CATSRDLRGISGDSPTNTGELFF.

The CDR3, as DNA: TGTGCCAGCAGCTCACGCCGGGGCTCTGGAAACACCATATATTTT. It codes for CASSSRRGSGNTIYF. This rearrangement joins TRBV9 to TRBJ1-3; no definite D call. V shed 4 bases and J shed 0 bases, with 11 bases lying between them. The germline V gene encodes CDR1 SGDLS and CDR2 YYNGEE. CDR3 length: 15 amino acids.

The V gene is TRBV19, the J gene TRBJ2-5; 7 positions match TRBD2. The CDR3 sequence is 15 residues long. The J segment lost 2 bases and the V segment lost 5 bases, leaving 8 bases of the junction unmatched. Per germline, CDR1 LNHDA and CDR2 SQIVND (reference sequence). The CDR3 nucleotides are TGTGCCAGTAGTGCGGGACTACTGGGGCAAGAGACCCAGTACTTC. Translating it yields CASSAGLLGQETQYF.

The rearrangement links TRBV7-2 to TRBJ2-5, with 7 bases matching TRBD1. CDR1 SGHTA and CDR2 FQGNSA come from the germline V gene. V lost 5 bases to trimming and J lost 1 base; unmatched junction nucleotides: 4. The CDR3 is made up of 14 amino acids. The CDR3 bases are TGTGCCAGCAGCCGTGACAGGGCCCAAGAGACCCAGTACTTC. It translates to CASSRDRAQETQYF.

The rearrangement uses TRBV20-1 and TRBJ2-1, with a possible D match to TRBD1 (5 bases). The germline CDR1 and CDR2 sequences are DFQATT and SNEGSKA (reference sequence). The germline V and J ends were trimmed by 6 bases and 5 bases, with 8 bases remaining between them. This CDR3 contains 11 residues. This chain's CDR3 is CSAATDNEQFF. CDR3 coding DNA: TGCAGTGCCGCGACAGACAATGAGCAGTTCTTC.

V is TRBV18 and J is TRBJ2-5; TRBD2 matches 8 bases. Trimming at V came to 2 bases and at J to 3 bases, leaving 11 bases not matched to a gene. Looked up from germline, CDR1 is KGHSH and CDR2 is LQKENI. The CDR3 loop spans 17 amino acids. The CDR3 DNA follows: TGTGCCAGCTCACCAGGTTTAGCGGGACTCCTCGAAGAGACCCAGTACTTC. Its translation is CASSPGLAGLLEETQYF.

V usage is TRBV15 and J usage is TRBJ1-2; 11 bases fit TRBD1. CDR1 is LNHNV, CDR2 YYDKDF, per germline (reference sequence). CDR3 size: 17 residues. Trimming removed 5 bases from V and 3 bases from J; junction bases left unmatched: 11. The CDR3 nucleotides are TGTGCCACCAGCGACCGGGACAGGGGGTCCCGTCACTATGGCTACACCTTC. Protein: CATSDRDRGSRHYGYTF.

The J gene is TRBJ2-5, the V gene TRBV7-9; 7 bases fit TRBD2. The length of the CDR3 is 17 residues. Unmatched junction bases numbered 17, after V lost 7 bases and J lost 3 bases. Germline V gene sequence: CDR1 SEHNR, CDR2 FQNEAQ (reference sequence). CDR3 sequence: CASTPPAWEGLEETQYF. The DNA for the CDR3 is TGTGCCAGCACCCCGCCGGCTTGGGAGGGCCTAGAAGAGACCCAGTACTTC.

The table lists this clone with a few counts. Additional DNA sequences in this sample encode the identical CDR3. The chain has TRBV28 and TRBJ1-3; TRBD1 is a possible D gene (5 bases). From germline, CDR1 is MDHEN and CDR2 SYDVKM. V shed 5 bases and J shed 0 bases, with 11 bases lying between them. CDR3 length: 15 amino acids. This CDR3 is CASSPDRSSGNTIYF. DNA for the CDR3: TGTGCCAGCAGTCCAGACAGATCCTCTGGAAACACCATATATTTT.

The V and J genes are TRBV5-6 and TRBJ2-7; TRBD2 matches 12 bases. CDR1 SGHDT and CDR2 YYEEEE come from the germline V gene. This CDR3 spans 17 amino acids. V was clipped by 2 bases and J by 1 base; unmatched bases: 7. The CDR3 DNA sequence: TGTGCCAGCAGCTTCCCGGGACTAGCGGGTCTTTCCTACGAGCAGTACTTC. As protein: CASSFPGLAGLSYEQYF. The variable domain in full, completed from reference TRBV5-6 and TRBJ2-7, reads DAGVTQSPTHLIKTRGQQVTLRCSPKSGHDTVSWYQQALGQGPQFIFQYYEEEERQRGNFPDRFSGHQFPNYSSELNVNALLLGDSALYLCASSFPGLAGLSYEQYFGPGTRLTVT.

The chain joins TRBV6-4 to TRBJ2-1; 8 bases match TRBD1. CDR1 and CDR2 (germline): MRHNA, SNTAGT. The J segment lost 13 bases and the V segment lost 4 bases, leaving 9 bases of the junction unmatched. CDR3 size: 13 residues. The CDR3 nucleotides read TGTGCCAGCAGTGCCGGACAGGGCCTTCCCCAGTTCTTC. It encodes CASSAGQGLPQFF.

The chain couples TRBV5-1 to TRBJ2-1; D gene unclear. Germline assignment: CDR1 SGHRS and CDR2 YFSETQ. V lost 0 bases and J lost 3, with 10 bases in between. This CDR3 has 15 amino acids. The CDR3 sequence: CASSLDLVHYNEQFF. In DNA form, the CDR3 reads TGCGCCAGCAGCTTGGACCTAGTCCACTACAATGAGCAGTTCTTC.

Only a few counts were recorded for this clone. The gene calls are TRBV11-2 and TRBJ1-1, with 8 positions matching TRBD1. The CDR3 has 16 residues. V was pared by 5 bases and J by 5 bases, with 13 bases of the junction left unmatched. The V gene's germline CDR1 is SGHAT and CDR2 FQNNGV. CDR3 region: CASSRTGSFRWTEAFF. CDR3 DNA sequence: TGTGCCAGCAGCAGGACAGGGTCGTTTCGGTGGACTGAAGCTTTCTTT.

The V gene is TRBV7-9, the J gene TRBJ2-2, with unresolved D. CDR3 length: 17 amino acids. Germline V gives CDR1 SEHNR, CDR2 FQNEAQ (reference sequence). Trimming pared 0 bases from V and 3 bases from J, leaving 14 bases between. CDR3 region: CASSLASQVTHTGELFF. CDR3 nucleotides: TGTGCCAGCAGCTTAGCGTCTCAGGTGACACACACCGGGGAGCTGTTTTTT.

The rearrangement joins TRBV28 to TRBJ1-5; D is unclear. The CDR3 contains 13 residues. V was cut by 5 bases and J by 4 bases, with 9 bases left in between. Germline CDR1 MDHEN, CDR2 SYDVKM. The CDR3 loop reads CASSPSLNQPQHF. DNA for the CDR3: TGTGCCAGCAGTCCTTCCCTAAATCAGCCCCAGCATTTT.

The chain joins TRBV5-4 to TRBJ1-4; 8 bases fit TRBD1. The junction had 10 bases not matched to a gene; V was cut back by 2 bases and J by 7 bases. The germline gives CDR1 SGHNT, CDR2 YYREEE (reference sequence). CDR3 length: 16 residues. The CDR3 DNA reads as TGTGCCAGCAGCTTCGCAGCAGGGGGCGCGGGTGAAAAACTGTTTTTT. Translating it yields CASSFAAGGAGEKLFF.